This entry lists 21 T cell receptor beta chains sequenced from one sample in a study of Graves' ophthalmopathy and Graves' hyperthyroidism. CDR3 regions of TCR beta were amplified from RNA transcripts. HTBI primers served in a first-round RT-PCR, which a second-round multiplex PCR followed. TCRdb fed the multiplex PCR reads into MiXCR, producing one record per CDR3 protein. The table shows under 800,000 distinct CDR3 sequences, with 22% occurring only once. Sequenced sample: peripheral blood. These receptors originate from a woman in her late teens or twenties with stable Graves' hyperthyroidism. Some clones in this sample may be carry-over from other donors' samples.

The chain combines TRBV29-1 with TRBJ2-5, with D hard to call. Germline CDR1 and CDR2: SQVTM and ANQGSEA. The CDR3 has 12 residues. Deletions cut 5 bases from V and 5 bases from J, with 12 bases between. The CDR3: CSVSTASETQYF. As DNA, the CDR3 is TGCAGCGTTTCGACTGCGTCGGAGACCCAGTACTTC.

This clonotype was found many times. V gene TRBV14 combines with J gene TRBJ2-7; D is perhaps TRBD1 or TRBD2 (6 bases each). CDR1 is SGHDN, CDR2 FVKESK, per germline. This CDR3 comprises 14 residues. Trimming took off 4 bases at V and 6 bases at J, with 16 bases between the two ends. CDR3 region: CASSPGASVAEQYF. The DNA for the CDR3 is TGTGCCAGCAGCCCAGGGGCTAGCGTGGCCGAGCAGTACTTC.

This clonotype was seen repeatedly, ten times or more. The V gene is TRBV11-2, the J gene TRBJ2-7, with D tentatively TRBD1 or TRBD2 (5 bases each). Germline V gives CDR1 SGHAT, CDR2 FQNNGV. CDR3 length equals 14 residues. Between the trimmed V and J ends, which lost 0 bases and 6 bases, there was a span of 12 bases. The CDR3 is CASSLEGSGLEQYF. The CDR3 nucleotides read TGTGCCAGCAGCTTAGAAGGGTCGGGGCTCGAGCAGTACTTC.

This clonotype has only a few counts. CDR3 amino acids: CASSFRTDIETTEAFF. The DNA for the CDR3 is TGCGCCAGCAGCTTCAGGACGGATATAGAGACCACTGAAGCTTTCTTT. The chain uses TRBV5-1 and TRBJ1-1, with D unclear. Trimming shortened V by 2 bases and J by 4 bases, and 18 bases separated the two germline ends. CDR3 size: 16 residues. Germline V gene sequence: CDR1 SGHRS, CDR2 YFSETQ.

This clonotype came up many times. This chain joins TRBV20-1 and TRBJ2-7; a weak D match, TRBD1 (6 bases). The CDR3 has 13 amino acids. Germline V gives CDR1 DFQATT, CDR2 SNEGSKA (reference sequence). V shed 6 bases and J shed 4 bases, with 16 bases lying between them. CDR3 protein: CSAEWGLVYEQYF. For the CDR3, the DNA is TGCAGTGCGGAGTGGGGGCTAGTTTACGAGCAGTACTTC.

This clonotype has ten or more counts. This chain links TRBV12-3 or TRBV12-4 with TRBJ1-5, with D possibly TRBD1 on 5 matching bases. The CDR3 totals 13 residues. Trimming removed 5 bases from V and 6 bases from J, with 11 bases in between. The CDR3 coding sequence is TGTGCCAGCAGTCCGGGACCGTTTCAGCCCCAGCATTTT. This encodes CASSPGPFQPQHF.

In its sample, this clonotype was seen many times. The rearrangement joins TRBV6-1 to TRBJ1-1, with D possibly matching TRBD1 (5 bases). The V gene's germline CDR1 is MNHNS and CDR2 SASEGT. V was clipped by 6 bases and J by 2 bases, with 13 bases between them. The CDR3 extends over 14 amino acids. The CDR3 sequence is CASRRGGYNTEAFF. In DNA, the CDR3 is TGTGCCAGCAGAAGGGGAGGCTACAACACTGAAGCTTTCTTT.

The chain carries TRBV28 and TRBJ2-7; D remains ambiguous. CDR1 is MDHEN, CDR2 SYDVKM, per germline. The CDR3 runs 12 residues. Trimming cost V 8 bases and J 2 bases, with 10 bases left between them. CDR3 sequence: CASSTMAYEQYF. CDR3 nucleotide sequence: TGTGCCAGCTCTACCATGGCCTACGAGCAGTACTTC. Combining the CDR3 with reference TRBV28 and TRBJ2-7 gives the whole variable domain DVKVTQSSRYLVKRTGEKVFLECVQDMDHENMFWYRQDPGLGLRLIYFSYDVKMKEKGDIPEGYSVSREKKERFSLILESASTNQTSMYLCASSTMAYEQYFGPGTRLTVT.

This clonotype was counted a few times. The DNA for the CDR3 is TGTGCCAGCAGCTTAGGCCGGACCCGCCAAGAGACCCAGTACTTC. Protein product: CASSLGRTRQETQYF. The chain links TRBV11-3 to TRBJ2-5; the D is unclear. V lost 1 base and J lost 1, with 10 bases in between. CDR3 length: 15 amino acids. From germline, CDR1 is SGHNT and CDR2 YENEEA. Combining the CDR3 with reference TRBV11-3 and TRBJ2-5 gives the whole variable domain EAGVVQSPRYKIIEKKQPVAFWCNPISGHNTLYWYLQNLGQGPELLIRYENEEAVDDSQLPKDRFSAERLKGVDSTLKIQPAELGDSAVYLCASSLGRTRQETQYFGPGTRLLVL.

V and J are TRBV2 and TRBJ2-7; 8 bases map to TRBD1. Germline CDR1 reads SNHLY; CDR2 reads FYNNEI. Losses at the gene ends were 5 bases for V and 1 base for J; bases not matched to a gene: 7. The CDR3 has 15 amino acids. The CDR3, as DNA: TGTGCCAGCAGTCATACAGGGGGACGGTCCTACGAGCAGTACTTC. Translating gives CASSHTGGRSYEQYF.

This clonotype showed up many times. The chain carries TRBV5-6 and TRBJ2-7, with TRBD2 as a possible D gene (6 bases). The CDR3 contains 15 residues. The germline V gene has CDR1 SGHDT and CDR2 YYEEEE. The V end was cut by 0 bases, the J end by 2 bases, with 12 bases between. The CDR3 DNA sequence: TGTGCCAGCAGCTTGGGCCCAGCGGGCGCCTACGAGCAGTACTTC. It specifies CASSLGPAGAYEQYF.

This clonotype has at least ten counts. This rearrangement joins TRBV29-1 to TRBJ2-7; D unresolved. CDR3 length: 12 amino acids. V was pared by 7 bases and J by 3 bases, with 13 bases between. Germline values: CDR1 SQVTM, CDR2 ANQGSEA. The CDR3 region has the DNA TGCAGCGCTACGGGTAGGGACTACGAGCAGTACTTC. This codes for CSATGRDYEQYF.

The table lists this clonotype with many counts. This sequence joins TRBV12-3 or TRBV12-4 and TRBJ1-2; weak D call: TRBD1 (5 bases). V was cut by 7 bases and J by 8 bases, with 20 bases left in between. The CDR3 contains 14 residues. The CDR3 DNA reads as TGTGCCAGCACCCCGGATGCGGGGACGAAGGGCTACACCTTC. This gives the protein CASTPDAGTKGYTF.

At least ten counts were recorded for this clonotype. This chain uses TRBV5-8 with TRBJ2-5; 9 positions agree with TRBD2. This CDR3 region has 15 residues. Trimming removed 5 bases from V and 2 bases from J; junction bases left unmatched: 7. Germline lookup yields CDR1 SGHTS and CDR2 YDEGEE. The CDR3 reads CASRPGTSPQETQYF. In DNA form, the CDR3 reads TGTGCCAGCAGACCCGGGACTAGCCCTCAAGAGACCCAGTACTTC.

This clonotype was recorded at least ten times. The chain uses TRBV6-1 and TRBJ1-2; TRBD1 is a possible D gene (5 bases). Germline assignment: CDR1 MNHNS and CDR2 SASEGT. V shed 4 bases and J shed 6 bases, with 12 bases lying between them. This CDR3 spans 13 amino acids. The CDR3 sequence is CASSADKGNGYTF. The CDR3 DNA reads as TGTGCCAGCAGTGCGGACAAAGGGAATGGCTACACCTTC.

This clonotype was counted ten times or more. Written as DNA, the CDR3 is TGTGCCAGTAGTAACGGACAGTTTGATCAGCCCCAGCATTTT. Its translation: CASSNGQFDQPQHF. The chain joins TRBV19 to TRBJ1-5, with D perhaps matching TRBD1 (6 bases). This CDR3 is 14 amino acids long. Trimming took 4 bases from V and 5 from J, leaving 12 bases between them. CDR1 is LNHDA, CDR2 SQIVND, per germline (reference sequence).

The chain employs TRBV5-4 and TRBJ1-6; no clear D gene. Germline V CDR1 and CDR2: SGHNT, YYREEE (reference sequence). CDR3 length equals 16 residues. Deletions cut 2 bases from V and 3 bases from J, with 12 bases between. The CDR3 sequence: CASSFGGLLYNSPLHF. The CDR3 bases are TGTGCCAGCAGCTTTGGCGGCCTCCTCTATAATTCACCCCTCCACTTT.

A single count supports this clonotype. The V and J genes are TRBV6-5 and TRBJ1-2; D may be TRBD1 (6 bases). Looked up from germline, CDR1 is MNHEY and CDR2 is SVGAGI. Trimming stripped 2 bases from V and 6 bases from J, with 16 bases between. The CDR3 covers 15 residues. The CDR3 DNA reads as TGTGCCAGCAGTTACACCCCGGGGGGCGGTGATGGCTACACCTTC. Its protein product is CASSYTPGGGDGYTF.

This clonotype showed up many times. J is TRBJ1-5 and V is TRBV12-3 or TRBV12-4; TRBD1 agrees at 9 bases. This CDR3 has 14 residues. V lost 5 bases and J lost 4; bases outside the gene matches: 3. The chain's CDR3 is CASSHGQGNQPQHF. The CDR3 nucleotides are TGTGCCAGCAGTCATGGACAGGGGAATCAGCCCCAGCATTTT.

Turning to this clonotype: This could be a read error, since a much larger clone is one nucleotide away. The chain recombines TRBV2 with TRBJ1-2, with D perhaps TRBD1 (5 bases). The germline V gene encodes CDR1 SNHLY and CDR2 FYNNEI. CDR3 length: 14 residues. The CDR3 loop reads CAGSFSDSFYGYTF. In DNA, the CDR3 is TGTGCCGGCAGCTTCTCCGACAGCTTCTATGGCTACACCTTC.

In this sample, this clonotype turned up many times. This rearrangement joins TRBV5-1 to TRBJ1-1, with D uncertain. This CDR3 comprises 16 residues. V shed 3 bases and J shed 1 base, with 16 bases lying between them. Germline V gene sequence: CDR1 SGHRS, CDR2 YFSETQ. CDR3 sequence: CASSWRGRGWNTEAFF. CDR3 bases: TGCGCCAGCAGCTGGAGAGGTCGGGGTTGGAACACTGAAGCTTTCTTT.